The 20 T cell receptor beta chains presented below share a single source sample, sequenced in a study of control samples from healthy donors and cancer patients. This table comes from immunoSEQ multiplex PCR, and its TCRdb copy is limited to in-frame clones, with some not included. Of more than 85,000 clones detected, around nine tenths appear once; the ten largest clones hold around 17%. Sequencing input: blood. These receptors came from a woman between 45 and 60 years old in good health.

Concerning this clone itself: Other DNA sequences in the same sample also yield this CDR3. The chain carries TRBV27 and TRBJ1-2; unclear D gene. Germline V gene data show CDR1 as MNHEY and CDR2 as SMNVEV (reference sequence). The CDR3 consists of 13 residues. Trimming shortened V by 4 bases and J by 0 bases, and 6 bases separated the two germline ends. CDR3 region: CASSSTANYGYTF. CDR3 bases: TGTGCCAGCAGTTCTACCGCTAACTATGGCTACACCTTC.

CDR3: CASSHEGGVAYEQYF. The CDR3 DNA follows: TGTGCCAGCAGTCACGAGGGGGGCGTCGCCTACGAGCAGTACTTC. This chain joins TRBV6-5 and TRBJ2-7; D tentatively fits TRBD1 or TRBD2 (6 bases each). This CDR3 has 15 amino acids. CDR1 and CDR2 from the germline V gene are MNHEY and SVGAGI. V was cut by 5 bases and J by 2 bases, with 16 bases left in between.

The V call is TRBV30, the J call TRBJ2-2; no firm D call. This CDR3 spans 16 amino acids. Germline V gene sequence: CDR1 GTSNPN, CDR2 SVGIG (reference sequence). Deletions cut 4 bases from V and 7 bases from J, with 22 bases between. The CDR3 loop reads CAWKGLSGEPHGELFF. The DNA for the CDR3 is TGTGCCTGGAAAGGATTGTCCGGAGAACCGCACGGGGAGCTGTTTTTT.

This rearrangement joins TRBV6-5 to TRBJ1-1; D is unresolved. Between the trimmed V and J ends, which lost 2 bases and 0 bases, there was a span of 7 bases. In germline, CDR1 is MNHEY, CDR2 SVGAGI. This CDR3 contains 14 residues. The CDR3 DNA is TGTGCCAGCAGTTACCGACGTATGAACACTGAAGCTTTCTTT. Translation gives CASSYRRMNTEAFF.

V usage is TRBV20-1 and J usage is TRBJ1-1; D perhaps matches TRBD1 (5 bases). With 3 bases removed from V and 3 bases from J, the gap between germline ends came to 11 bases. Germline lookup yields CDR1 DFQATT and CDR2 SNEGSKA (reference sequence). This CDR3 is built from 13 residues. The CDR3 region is CSASRGTDTEAFF. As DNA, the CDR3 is TGCAGTGCTAGTAGGGGCACAGACACTGAAGCTTTCTTT.

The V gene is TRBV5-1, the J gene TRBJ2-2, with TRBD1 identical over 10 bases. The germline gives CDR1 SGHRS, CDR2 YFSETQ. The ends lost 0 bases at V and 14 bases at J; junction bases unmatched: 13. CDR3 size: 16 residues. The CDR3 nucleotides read TGCGCCAGCAGCTTGGTCTCGGGGACAGGGGCTCCCAAACTGTTTTTT. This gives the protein CASSLVSGTGAPKLFF.

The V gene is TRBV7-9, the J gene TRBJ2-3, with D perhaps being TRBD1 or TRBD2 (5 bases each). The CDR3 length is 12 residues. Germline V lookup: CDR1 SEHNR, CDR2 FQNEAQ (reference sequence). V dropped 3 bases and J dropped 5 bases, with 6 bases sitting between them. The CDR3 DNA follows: TGTGCCAGCAGCTTTGGGGGAGATACGCAGTATTTT. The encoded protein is CASSFGGDTQYF.

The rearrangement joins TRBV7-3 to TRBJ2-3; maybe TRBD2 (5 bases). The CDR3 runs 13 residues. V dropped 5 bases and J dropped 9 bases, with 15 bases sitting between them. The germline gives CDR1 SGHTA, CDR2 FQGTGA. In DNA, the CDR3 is TGTGCCAGCAGCATCGGACCCCGGGAAACGCAGTATTTT. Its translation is CASSIGPRETQYF.

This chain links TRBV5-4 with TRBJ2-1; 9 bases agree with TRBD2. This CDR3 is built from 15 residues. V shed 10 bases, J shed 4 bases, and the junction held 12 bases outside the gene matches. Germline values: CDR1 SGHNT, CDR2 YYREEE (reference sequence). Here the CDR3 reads CALQTGTSFYNEQFF. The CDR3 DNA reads TGTGCCCTACAAACCGGGACTAGCTTTTACAATGAGCAGTTCTTC.

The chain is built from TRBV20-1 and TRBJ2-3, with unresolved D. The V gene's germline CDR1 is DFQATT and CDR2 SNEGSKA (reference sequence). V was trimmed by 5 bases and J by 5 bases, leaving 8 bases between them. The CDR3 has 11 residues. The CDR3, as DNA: TGCAGTGCTGGACCGAAAGATACGCAGTATTTT. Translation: CSAGPKDTQYF.

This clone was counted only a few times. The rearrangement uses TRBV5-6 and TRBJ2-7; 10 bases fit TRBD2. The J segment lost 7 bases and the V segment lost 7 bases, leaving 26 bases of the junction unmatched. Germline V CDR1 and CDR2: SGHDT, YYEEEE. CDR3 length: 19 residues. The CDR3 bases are TGTGCCAGCCGCTCTCGTTCGGGACTAGCGAATCTCTCGCCTCTAGAGCAGTACTTC. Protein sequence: CASRSRSGLANLSPLEQYF.

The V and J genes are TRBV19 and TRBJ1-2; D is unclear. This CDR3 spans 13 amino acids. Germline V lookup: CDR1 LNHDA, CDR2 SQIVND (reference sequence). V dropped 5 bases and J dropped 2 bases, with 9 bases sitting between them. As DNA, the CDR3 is TGTGCCAGTAGTGCCCTAGGGAACTATGGCTACACCTTC. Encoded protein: CASSALGNYGYTF.

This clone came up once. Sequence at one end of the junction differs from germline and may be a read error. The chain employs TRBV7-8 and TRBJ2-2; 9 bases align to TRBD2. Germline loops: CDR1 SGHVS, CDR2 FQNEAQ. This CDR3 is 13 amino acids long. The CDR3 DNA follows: TGCGAAACACTAGCGGGGAACACCGGGGAGCTGTTTTTT. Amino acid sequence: CETLAGNTGELFF.

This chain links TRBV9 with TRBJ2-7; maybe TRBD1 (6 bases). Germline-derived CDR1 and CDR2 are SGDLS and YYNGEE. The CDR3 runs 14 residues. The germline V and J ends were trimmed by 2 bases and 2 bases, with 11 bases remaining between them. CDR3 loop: CASSVSGATYEQYF. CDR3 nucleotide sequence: TGTGCCAGCAGCGTTTCAGGGGCTACCTACGAGCAGTACTTC.

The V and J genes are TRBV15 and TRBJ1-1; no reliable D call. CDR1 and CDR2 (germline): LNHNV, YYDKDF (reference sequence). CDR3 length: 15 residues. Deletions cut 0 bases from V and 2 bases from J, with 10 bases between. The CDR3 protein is CATSRERIGNTEAFF. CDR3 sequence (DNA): TGTGCCACCAGCAGAGAACGGATTGGAAACACTGAAGCTTTCTTT.

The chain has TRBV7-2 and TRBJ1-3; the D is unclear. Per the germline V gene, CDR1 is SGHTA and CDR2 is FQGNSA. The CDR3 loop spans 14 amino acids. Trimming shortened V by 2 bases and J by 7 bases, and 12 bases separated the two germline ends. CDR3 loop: CASSLQQILNTIYF. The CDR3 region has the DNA TGTGCCAGCAGCTTACAACAGATTTTGAACACCATATATTTT.

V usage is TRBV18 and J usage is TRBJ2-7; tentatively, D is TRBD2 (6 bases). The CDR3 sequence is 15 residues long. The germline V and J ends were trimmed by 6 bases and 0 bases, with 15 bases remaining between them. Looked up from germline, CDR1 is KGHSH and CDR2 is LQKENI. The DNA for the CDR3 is TGTGCCAGCTCGCTTGCCCGGGAGAACTCCTACGAGCAGTACGTC. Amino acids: CASSLARENSYEQYV.

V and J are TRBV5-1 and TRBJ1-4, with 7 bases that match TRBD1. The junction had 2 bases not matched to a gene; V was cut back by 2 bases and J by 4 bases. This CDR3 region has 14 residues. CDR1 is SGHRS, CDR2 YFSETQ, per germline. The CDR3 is CASSLGTDNEKLFF. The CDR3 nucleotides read TGCGCCAGCAGCTTAGGGACAGATAATGAAAAACTGTTTTTT.

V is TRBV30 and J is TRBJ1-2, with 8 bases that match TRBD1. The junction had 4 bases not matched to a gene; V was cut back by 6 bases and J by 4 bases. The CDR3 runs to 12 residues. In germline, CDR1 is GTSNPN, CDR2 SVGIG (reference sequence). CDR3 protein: CACPGQVYGYTF. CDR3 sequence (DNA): TGTGCCTGTCCGGGACAGGTCTATGGCTACACCTTC.

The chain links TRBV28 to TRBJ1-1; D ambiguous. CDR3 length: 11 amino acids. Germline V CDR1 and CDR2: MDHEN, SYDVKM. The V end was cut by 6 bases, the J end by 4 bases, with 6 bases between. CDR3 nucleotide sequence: TGTGCCAGCAGGGTTCTCACTGAAGCTTTCTTT. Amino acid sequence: CASRVLTEAFF. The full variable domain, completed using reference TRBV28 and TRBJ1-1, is DVKVTQSSRYLVKRTGEKVFLECVQDMDHENMFWYRQDPGLGLRLIYFSYDVKMKEKGDIPEGYSVSREKKERFSLILESASTNQTSMYLCASRVLTEAFFGQGTRLTVV.